Below are 12 T cell receptor beta chains sequenced from a single sample in a study of blood T cells in healthy people across ages. The use of a sample-barcoded 5' primer and a J-beta primer mix characterized a second PCR of roughly 6 to 12 cycles. From the 5' RACE reads, TCRdb called clonotypes with MiXCR, one entry per CDR3 protein. This table has roughly 1,000,000 distinct CDR3 sequences, 25% appearing once. The same data also contributed to another study, on T cells of mothers and their children.

Sequencing input: blood. Source of these receptors: a girl aged 2-10 years in good health.

The chain is built from TRBV7-3 and TRBJ2-3; 11 positions match TRBD1. V lost 1 base to trimming and J lost 0 bases; unmatched junction nucleotides: 3. Germline lookup yields CDR1 SGHTA and CDR2 FQGTGA. This CDR3 has 17 residues. The CDR3 region has the DNA TGTGCCAGCAGCTTAATAGGGACAGGGGGTAGCACAGATACGCAGTATTTT. This sequence encodes CASSLIGTGGSTDTQYF.

This clonotype has a handful of counts. The chain uses TRBV11-2 and TRBJ2-1; D ambiguous. V lost 1 base to trimming and J lost 9 bases, with 7 bases between them. The CDR3 consists of 12 residues. In germline, CDR1 is SGHAT, CDR2 FQNNGV. The CDR3 region has the DNA TGTGCCAGCAGCTTAGTGGGCGTTGAGCAGTTCTTC. Its translation is CASSLVGVEQFF.

The rearrangement uses TRBV18 and TRBJ2-4; D not certain. The CDR3 has 12 amino acids. The germline CDR1 and CDR2 sequences are KGHSH and LQKENI. The ends were cut back, 2 bases at V and 8 bases at J, with 7 bases in the middle. This CDR3 is CASSPTSDIQYF. The CDR3 coding sequence is TGTGCCAGCTCACCAACGAGCGACATTCAGTACTTC.

This clonotype turned up a few times. The genes are TRBV25-1 and TRBJ2-4; 9 nucleotides match TRBD1. V lost 6 bases, J lost 7 bases, and 10 bases stayed unmatched. The CDR3 has 15 residues. Germline V gene sequence: CDR1 MGHDK, CDR2 SYGVNS. The CDR3 loop reads CASRMSSGQGNIQYF. The DNA of the CDR3 is TGTGCCAGCAGAATGAGCTCGGGACAGGGTAACATTCAGTACTTC.

This chain joins TRBV28 and TRBJ2-7, with D possibly TRBD2 on 6 matching bases. Germline-derived CDR1 and CDR2 are MDHEN and SYDVKM. Deletions cut 6 bases from V and 6 bases from J, with 18 bases between. The CDR3 consists of 14 residues. The CDR3 reads CASSLSAGLSEQYF. The CDR3 DNA follows: TGTGCCAGCAGCCTTTCAGCGGGCCTGAGCGAGCAGTACTTC.

This chain uses TRBV9 with TRBJ2-3; D might be TRBD2 (7 bases). With 1 base removed from V and 0 bases from J, the gap between germline ends came to 15 bases. From germline, CDR1 is SGDLS and CDR2 YYNGEE. CDR3 length: 17 residues. CDR3: CASSVSGTHSSTDTQYF. Here the CDR3 DNA reads TGTGCCAGCAGCGTAAGCGGGACACATTCTAGCACAGATACGCAGTATTTT.

Only a few counts were recorded for this clonotype. The chain combines TRBV7-9 with TRBJ2-7; 10 bases line up with TRBD1. This CDR3 comprises 14 residues. The trim removed 5 bases at V and 6 bases at J, leaving 7 bases unmatched. Germline values: CDR1 SEHNR, CDR2 FQNEAQ (reference sequence). This chain's CDR3 is CASSPGQGSGEQYF. The CDR3 DNA sequence: TGTGCCAGCAGCCCGGGACAGGGGTCGGGCGAGCAGTACTTC.

This clonotype has just a few counts. V is TRBV20-1 and J is TRBJ2-5; 7 nucleotides line up with TRBD2. Losses at the gene ends were 4 bases for V and 0 bases for J; bases not matched to a gene: 8. The CDR3 runs 15 residues. In germline, CDR1 is DFQATT, CDR2 SNEGSKA (reference sequence). Written as DNA, the CDR3 is TGCAGTGCTATCAGGGAGGGCCCGTACCAAGAGACCCAGTACTTC. Translated, it gives CSAIREGPYQETQYF.

This clonotype was seen many times. The chain uses TRBV7-9 and TRBJ2-3; D not resolved. CDR1 and CDR2 from the germline V gene are SEHNR and FQNEAQ (reference sequence). This CDR3 is 11 amino acids long. V shed 4 bases and J shed 5 bases, with 4 bases lying between them. The CDR3 DNA is TGTGCCAGCAGCTCAGTAGATACGCAGTATTTT. Protein sequence: CASSSVDTQYF.

The chain employs TRBV29-1 and TRBJ1-2; D possibly corresponds to TRBD1 (6 bases). Germline V gene lookup returns CDR1 SQVTM and CDR2 ANQGSEA. The CDR3 is 13 amino acids. V was pared by 7 bases and J by 0 bases, with 12 bases between. CDR3 nucleotides: TGCAGCGGTACGGACAGCGCTAACTATGGCTACACCTTC. This codes for CSGTDSANYGYTF.

The CDR3 is CASSLVQGFRNEQFF. CDR3 in DNA: TGCGCCAGCAGCTTGGTACAGGGCTTTCGCAATGAGCAGTTCTTC. The chain has TRBV5-1 and TRBJ2-1; tentatively, D is TRBD1 (6 bases). Germline V gene data show CDR1 as SGHRS and CDR2 as YFSETQ. Trimming pared 0 bases from V and 6 bases from J, leaving 13 bases between. CDR3 length: 15 amino acids.

The chain uses TRBV28 and TRBJ2-7, with D perhaps matching TRBD1 (5 bases). Trimming removed 6 bases at V and 3 bases at J, with 12 bases between. Germline V lookup: CDR1 MDHEN, CDR2 SYDVKM. This CDR3 spans 13 amino acids. The CDR3 here is CASRTDISYEQYF. The CDR3 DNA follows: TGTGCCAGCAGGACGGACATCAGCTACGAGCAGTACTTC.